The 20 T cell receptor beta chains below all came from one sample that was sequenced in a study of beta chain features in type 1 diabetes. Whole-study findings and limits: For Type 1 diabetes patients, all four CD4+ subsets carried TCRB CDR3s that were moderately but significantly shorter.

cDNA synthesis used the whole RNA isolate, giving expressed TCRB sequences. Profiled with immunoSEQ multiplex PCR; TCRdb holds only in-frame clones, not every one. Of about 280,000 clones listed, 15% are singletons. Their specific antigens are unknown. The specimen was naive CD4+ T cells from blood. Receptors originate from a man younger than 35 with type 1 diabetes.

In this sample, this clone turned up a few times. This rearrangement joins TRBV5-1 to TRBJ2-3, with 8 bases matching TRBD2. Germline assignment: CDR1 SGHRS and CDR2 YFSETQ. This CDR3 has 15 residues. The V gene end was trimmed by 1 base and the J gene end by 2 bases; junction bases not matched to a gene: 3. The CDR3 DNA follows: TGCGCCAGCAGCTTGCCTAGCGGGTCCACAGATACGCAGTATTTT. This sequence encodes CASSLPSGSTDTQYF.

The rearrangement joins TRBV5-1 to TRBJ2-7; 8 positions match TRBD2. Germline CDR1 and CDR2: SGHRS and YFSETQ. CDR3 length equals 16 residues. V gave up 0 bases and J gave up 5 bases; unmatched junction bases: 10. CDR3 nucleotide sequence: TGCGCCAGCAGCTTGGCCGGGACTAGGGCTGGCGACGAGCAGTACTTC. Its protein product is CASSLAGTRAGDEQYF.

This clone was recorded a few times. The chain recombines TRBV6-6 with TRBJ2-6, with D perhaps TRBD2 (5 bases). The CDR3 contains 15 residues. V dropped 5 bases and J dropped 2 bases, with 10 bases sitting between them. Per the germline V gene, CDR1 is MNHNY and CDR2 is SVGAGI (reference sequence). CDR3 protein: CASSPGLPGANVLTF. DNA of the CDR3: TGTGCCAGCAGTCCAGGACTGCCTGGGGCCAACGTCCTGACTTTC.

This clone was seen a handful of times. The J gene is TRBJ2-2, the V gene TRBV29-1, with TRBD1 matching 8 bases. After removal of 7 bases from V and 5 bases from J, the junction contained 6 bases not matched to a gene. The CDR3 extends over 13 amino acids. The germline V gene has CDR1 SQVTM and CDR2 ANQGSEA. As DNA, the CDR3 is TGCAGCGGTGGACAGGGCCTAACCGGGGAGCTGTTTTTT. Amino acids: CSGGQGLTGELFF.

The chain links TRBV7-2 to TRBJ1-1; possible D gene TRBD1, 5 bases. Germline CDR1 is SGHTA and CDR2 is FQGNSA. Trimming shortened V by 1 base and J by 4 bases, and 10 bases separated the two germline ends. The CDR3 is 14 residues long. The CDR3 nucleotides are TGTGCCAGCAGCTTAGGTCGCCAGGGCACTGAAGCTTTCTTT. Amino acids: CASSLGRQGTEAFF.

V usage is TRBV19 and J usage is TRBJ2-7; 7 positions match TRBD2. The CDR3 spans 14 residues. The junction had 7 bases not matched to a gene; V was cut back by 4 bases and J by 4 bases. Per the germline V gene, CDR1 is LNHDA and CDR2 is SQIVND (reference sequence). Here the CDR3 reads CASSKAGVFYEQYF. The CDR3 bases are TGTGCCAGTAGTAAGGCGGGAGTCTTTTACGAGCAGTACTTC.

CDR3 in amino acids: CASSPLAAWDEQYF. For the CDR3, the DNA is TGCGCCAGCAGCCCGCTAGCTGCTTGGGACGAGCAGTACTTC. This sequence joins TRBV5-1 and TRBJ2-7; D might be TRBD2 (5 bases). The CDR3 is 14 amino acids. Looked up from germline, CDR1 is SGHRS and CDR2 is YFSETQ. V was shortened by 4 bases and J by 5 bases, with 16 bases between the two germline ends.

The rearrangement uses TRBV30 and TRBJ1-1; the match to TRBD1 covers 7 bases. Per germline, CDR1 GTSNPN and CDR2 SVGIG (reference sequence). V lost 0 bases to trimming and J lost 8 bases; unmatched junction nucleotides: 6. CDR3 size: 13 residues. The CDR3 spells CAWSVVIGGEAFF. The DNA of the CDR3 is TGTGCCTGGAGTGTAGTGATAGGGGGCGAAGCTTTCTTT.

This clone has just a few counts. CDR3 DNA sequence: TGCGCCAGCAGCCAACTGGACAGCAATAATGAGCAGTTCTTC. This encodes CASSQLDSNNEQFF. The chain recombines TRBV4-3 with TRBJ2-1; a possible D gene is TRBD1 (6 bases). Trimming took off 2 bases at V and 7 bases at J, with 12 bases between the two ends. Germline CDR1 and CDR2: LGHNA and YSLEER. The CDR3 runs to 14 residues.

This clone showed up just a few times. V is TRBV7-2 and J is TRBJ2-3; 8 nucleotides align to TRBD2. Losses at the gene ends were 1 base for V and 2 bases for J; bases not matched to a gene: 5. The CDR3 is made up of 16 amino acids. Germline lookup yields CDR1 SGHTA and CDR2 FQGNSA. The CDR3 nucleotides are TGTGCCAGCAGCTTAGTCGGGGGGGCGTTCACAGATACGCAGTATTTT. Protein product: CASSLVGGAFTDTQYF.

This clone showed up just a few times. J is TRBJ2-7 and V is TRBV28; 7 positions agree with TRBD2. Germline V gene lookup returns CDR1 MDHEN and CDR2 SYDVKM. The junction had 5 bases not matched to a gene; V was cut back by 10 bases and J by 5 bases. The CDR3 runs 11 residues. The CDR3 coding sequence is TGTGCCACCCTTGGGAGGGACGAGCAGTACTTC. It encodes CATLGRDEQYF.

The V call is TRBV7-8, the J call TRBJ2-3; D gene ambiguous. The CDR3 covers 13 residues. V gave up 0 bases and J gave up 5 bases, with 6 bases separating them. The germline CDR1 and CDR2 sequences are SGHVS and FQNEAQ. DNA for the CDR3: TGTGCCAGCAGCTTAGCCGGAGAAGATACGCAGTATTTT. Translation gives CASSLAGEDTQYF.

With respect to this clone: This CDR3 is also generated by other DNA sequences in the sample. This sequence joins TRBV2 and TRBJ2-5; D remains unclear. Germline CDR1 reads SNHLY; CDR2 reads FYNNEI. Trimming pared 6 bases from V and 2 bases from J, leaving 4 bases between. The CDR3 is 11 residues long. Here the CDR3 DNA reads TGTGCCAGCAGCGTACAAGAGACCCAGTACTTC. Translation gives CASSVQETQYF.

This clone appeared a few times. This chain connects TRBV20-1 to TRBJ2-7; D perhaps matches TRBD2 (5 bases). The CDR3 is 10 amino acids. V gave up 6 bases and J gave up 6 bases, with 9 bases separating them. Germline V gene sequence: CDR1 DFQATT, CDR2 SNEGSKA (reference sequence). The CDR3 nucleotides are TGCAGTGCCACAAGCGGCGAGCAGTACTTC. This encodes CSATSGEQYF.

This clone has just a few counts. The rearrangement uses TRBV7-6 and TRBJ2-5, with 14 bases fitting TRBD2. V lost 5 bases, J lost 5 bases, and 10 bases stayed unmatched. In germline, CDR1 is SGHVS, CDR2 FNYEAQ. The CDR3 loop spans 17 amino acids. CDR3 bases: TGTGCCAGCAGCGCCAGACTAGCGGGGGGGGCCAGGGAGACCCAGTACTTC. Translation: CASSARLAGGARETQYF. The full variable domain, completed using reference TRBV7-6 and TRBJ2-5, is GAGVSQSPRYKVTKRGQDVALRCDPISGHVSLYWYRQALGQGPEFLTYFNYEAQQDKSGLPNDRFSAERPEGSISTLTIQRTEQRDSAMYRCASSARLAGGARETQYFGPGTRLLVL.

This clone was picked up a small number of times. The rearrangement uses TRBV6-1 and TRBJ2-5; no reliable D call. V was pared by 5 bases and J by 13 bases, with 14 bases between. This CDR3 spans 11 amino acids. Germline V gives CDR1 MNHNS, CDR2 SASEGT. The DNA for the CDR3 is TGTGCCAGCAGTTACGTACACCATGCGTACTTC. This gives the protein CASSYVHHAYF.

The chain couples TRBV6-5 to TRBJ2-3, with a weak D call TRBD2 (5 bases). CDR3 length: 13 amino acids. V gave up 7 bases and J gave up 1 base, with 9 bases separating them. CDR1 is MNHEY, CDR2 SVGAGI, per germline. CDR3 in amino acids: CASTVGGTDTQYF. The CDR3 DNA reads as TGTGCCAGCACCGTGGGAGGCACAGATACGCAGTATTTT.

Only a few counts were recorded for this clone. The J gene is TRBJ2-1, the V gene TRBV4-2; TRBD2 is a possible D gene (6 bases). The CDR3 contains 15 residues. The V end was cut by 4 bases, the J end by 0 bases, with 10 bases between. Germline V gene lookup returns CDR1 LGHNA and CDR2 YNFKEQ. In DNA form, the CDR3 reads TGTGCCAGCAGCCGGGACTCAAGCTCCTACAATGAGCAGTTCTTC. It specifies CASSRDSSSYNEQFF.

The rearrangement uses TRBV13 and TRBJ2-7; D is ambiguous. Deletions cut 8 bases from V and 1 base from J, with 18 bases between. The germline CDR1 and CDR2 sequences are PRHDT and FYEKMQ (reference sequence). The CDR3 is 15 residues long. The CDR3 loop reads CASGHLGPISYEQYF. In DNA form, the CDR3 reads TGTGCCAGCGGCCACCTTGGGCCCATTTCCTACGAGCAGTACTTC.

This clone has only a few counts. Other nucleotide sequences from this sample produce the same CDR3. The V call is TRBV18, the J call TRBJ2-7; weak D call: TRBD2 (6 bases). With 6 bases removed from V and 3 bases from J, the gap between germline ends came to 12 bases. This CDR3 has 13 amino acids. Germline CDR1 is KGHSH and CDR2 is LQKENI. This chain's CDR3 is CASSPGGNYEQYF. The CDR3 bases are TGTGCCAGCTCCCCCGGCGGGAACTACGAGCAGTACTTC. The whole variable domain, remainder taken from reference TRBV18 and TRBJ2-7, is NAGVMQNPRHLVRRRGQEARLRCSPMKGHSHVYWYRQLPEEGLKFMVYLQKENIIDESGMPKERFSAEFPKEGPSILRIQQVVRGDSAAYFCASSPGGNYEQYFGPGTRLTVT.